This TCR beta chain emerged from a study of T cell repertoires in cytomegalovirus infection. Overall study context: Shared public TCR beta signatures pointed to both CMV infection and a matching HLA type.

The germline V gene has CDR1 MNHEY and CDR2 SVGEGT. V lost 2 bases and J 6 bases, leaving 20 bases between the germline ends. There are 16 residues in the CDR3. TCRdb called the reads again in MiXCR, with one record for every CDR3 protein. Altogether approximately 300,000 distinct CDR3 sequences are present, around 25% being singletons, with the ten largest covering 13%. On this clonotype itself: Antigen: not known.

General study points: HLA-C-restricted CMV-specific TCR beta clonotypes were dominant in the ex vivo response.

The sequence derives from a human donor in good health (CMV status not recorded). Some clones in this sample may be carry-over from other donors' samples. The gene calls are TRBV6-2 or TRBV6-3 and TRBJ2-7; tentatively, D is TRBD2 (5 bases). Sequenced here: cultured PBMCs, sampled from culture after CMV antigen stimulation. CDR3 in amino acids: CASSYGGPGREGEQYF. CDR3 coding DNA: TGTGCCAGCAGTTACGGCGGGCCGGGAAGAGAGGGCGAGCAGTACTTC.